This TCR beta chain was recovered during a study of blood T cell repertoires in COVID-19. This clone was seen a single time. Deletions cut 2 bases from V and 0 bases from J, with 9 bases between. Germline V gene data show CDR1 as KGHDR and CDR2 as SFDVKD. The CDR3 has 16 residues. Method: immunoSEQ multiplex PCR; TCRdb's copy keeps in-frame clones and lacks some. The data contain around 240,000 clones, 70% to 90% of them singletons. Sequenced material: PBMCs or T cells enriched from blood (not recorded which). This clonotype originated in a woman between 50 and 59 years old who had recovered from COVID-19. The chain recombines TRBV24-1 with TRBJ1-4; D not certain. The CDR3 is CATSDSRETTNEKLFF. In nucleotides, the CDR3 is TGTGCCACCAGTGATTCGAGGGAGACAACTAATGAAAAACTGTTTTTT.